The 5 T cell receptor beta chains listed next were all sequenced from one sample in a study of cytomegalovirus exposure and HLA in healthy donors. PCR used 60 Vbeta primers and 13 Jbeta primers. Profiling relied on immunoSEQ multiplex PCR, and the TCRdb table lists in-frame clones only, not all of them. Among more than 90,000 clones, about 80% were seen once, and the ten largest hold roughly 2%. Sequencing was carried out using PBMCs. Receptors were obtained from a man aged 35 to 55 in good health and CMV-seronegative.

This chain uses TRBV30 with TRBJ1-1, with 10 positions matching TRBD1. Germline V gives CDR1 GTSNPN, CDR2 SVGIG (reference sequence). The CDR3 is 16 residues long. Trimming removed 3 bases from V and 5 bases from J; junction bases left unmatched: 12. This chain's CDR3 is CAWRRLDRGLSTEAFF. The CDR3 region has the DNA TGTGCCTGGAGACGACTCGACAGGGGGCTGAGTACTGAAGCTTTCTTT.

The J gene is TRBJ2-3, the V gene TRBV27; a weak D match, TRBD2 (6 bases). The CDR3 is 14 residues long. The V end lost 0 bases, the J end lost 14 bases, and 18 bases lay between the germline ends. Germline V gene data show CDR1 as MNHEY and CDR2 as SMNVEV (reference sequence). Written as DNA, the CDR3 is TGTGCCAGCAGTTTATCGGGGAGGCCCTGGAGAATGTATTTT. This translates into CASSLSGRPWRMYF.

DNA of the CDR3: TGTGCCAGCAGCTTAATGGGAGCGGGGAGGGAGACCCAGTACTTC. Encoded protein: CASSLMGAGRETQYF. This sequence joins TRBV7-3 and TRBJ2-5; TRBD2 aligns across 7 bases. CDR3 length: 15 residues. Trimming took 1 base from V and 5 from J; bases not matched to a gene: 7. Per the germline V gene, CDR1 is SGHTA and CDR2 is FQGTGA.

The chain employs TRBV9 and TRBJ1-1; D not resolved. The CDR3 has 13 residues. Deletions cut 3 bases from V and 1 base from J, with 7 bases between. Germline V gene sequence: CDR1 SGDLS, CDR2 YYNGEE. In nucleotides, the CDR3 is TGTGCCAGCAGCGCGGAGAGGAACACTGAAGCTTTCTTT. Translated, it gives CASSAERNTEAFF.

This chain connects TRBV18 to TRBJ1-1, with 7 positions matching TRBD1. The V segment lost 4 bases and the J segment 4 bases; nucleotides outside the gene matches: 9. CDR3 length: 15 residues. The V gene's germline CDR1 is KGHSH and CDR2 LQKENI. The CDR3 DNA reads TGTGCCAGCTCACGACAGAACAGGGGTGGCACTGAAGCTTTCTTT. This encodes CASSRQNRGGTEAFF.